These 2 T cell receptor beta chains were sequenced from one sample in a study of OX40 agonist ivuxolimab in advanced cancers. Generated by immunoSEQ multiplex PCR, the TCRdb table keeps only in-frame clones and is missing some. The sample includes around 80,000 clones, approximately 84% seen only once; the top ten take roughly 2.7%. This material consisted of CD4+ or CD8+ T cells sorted from blood, taken in a trial of the OX40 agonist ivuxolimab. The receptor set was obtained from an adult with an advanced solid tumor such as melanoma, head and neck, liver or kidney cancer.

DNA of the CDR3: TGTGCCATCAGCCCCACAGGGGATCGTGCAGATACGCAGTATTTT. Translation gives CAISPTGDRADTQYF. The rearrangement uses TRBV10-3 and TRBJ2-3; 7 bases are a match to TRBD1. Germline CDR1 ENHRY, CDR2 SYGVKD. This CDR3 has 15 residues. V trimming: 6 bases; J trimming: 4 bases; junction bases outside the gene matches: 10.

This chain uses TRBV30 with TRBJ2-5; TRBD1 might be the D (6 bases). The germline CDR1 and CDR2 sequences are GTSNPN and SVGIG (reference sequence). There are 13 residues in the CDR3. The ends were cut back, 1 base at V and 7 bases at J, with 13 bases in the middle. The CDR3 loop is CAWSGSGRGTQYF. The CDR3 nucleotides read TGTGCCTGGAGTGGAAGCGGCAGGGGGACCCAGTACTTC.